Sequencing of this T cell receptor beta chain was carried out in a study of response to subunit inactivated influenza vaccine (dated by TCRdb to 2016 to 2019). Describing the broader study: Deep quantitative T cell receptor repertoire profiling was used in the study to track responses to a trivalent subunit inactivated influenza vaccine. On the study overall, not on this receptor specifically: According to the authors, only a limited number of new T cells may be recruited by each seasonal influenza vaccination.

Only a few counts were recorded for this clonotype. Its antigen target is currently unknown. Base qualities are not recorded, but no much larger clone differs from it by a single base. Inclusive of the bounding cysteine and phenylalanine, the CDR3 is 14 residues long. The retained sequence is limited to the CDR3, 42 bases, with the frame set at the first base. Per the germline V gene, SGHVS is the CDR1 and FQNEAQ is the CDR2. V trim: 11 bases; J trim: 1 base; unmatched bases: 5. The library relied on RT-PCR. For sequencing, an Illumina HiSeq 2500 was employed. TCRdb ran its own pipeline on the public reads, namely fastp trimming at Q25 and MiXCR clone calling, and kept in-frame beta chains. Each CDR3 protein appears once, grouped with its most common genes and DNA. Recorded for this sample are almost 600,000 distinct CDR3 sequences; 12% to 15% of them occurred a single time. The ten largest make up 11% of the sample.

The chain is assembled from TRBV7-8 and TRBJ2-2, and 9 junction bases match TRBD2. The TCR comes from a man aged 45 to 65 who received an inactivated influenza vaccine. Donor details come from another sample of the same person, matched by shared clones. The sample was PBMCs from blood, taken about 12 days after vaccination. The CDR3 in this case is CAGRGGLNTGELFF. Read as DNA, the sequence is TGTGCCGGGCGGGGGGGGCTGAACACCGGGGAGCTGTTTTTT.